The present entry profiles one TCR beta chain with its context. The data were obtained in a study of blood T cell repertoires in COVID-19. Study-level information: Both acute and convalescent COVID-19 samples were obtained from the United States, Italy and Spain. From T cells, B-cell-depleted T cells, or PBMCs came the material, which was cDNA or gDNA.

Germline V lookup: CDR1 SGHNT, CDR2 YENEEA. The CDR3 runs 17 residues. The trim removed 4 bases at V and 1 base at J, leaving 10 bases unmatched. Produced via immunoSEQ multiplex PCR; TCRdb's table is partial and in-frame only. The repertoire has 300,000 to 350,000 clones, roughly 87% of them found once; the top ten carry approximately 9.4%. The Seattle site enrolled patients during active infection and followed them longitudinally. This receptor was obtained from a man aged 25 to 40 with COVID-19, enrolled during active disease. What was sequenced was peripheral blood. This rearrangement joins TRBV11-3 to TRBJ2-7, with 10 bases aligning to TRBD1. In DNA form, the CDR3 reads TGTGCCAGCAGCTCCCGTCCGGGACAGGGGAGGTCCTACGAGCAGTACTTC. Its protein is CASSSRPGQGRSYEQYF. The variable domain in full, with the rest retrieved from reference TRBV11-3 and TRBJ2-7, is EAGVVQSPRYKIIEKKQPVAFWCNPISGHNTLYWYLQNLGQGPELLIRYENEEAVDDSQLPKDRFSAERLKGVDSTLKIQPAELGDSAVYLCASSSRPGQGRSYEQYFGPGTRLTVT.